These 2 T cell receptor beta chains share one sample of origin, sequenced in a study of T-cell reconstitution after alpha-beta-depleted transplantation in children. Preparation of the TCRbeta library involved a method that used unique molecular identifiers. TCRdb recomputed calls from the PCR reads with MiXCR, one row per CDR3 protein. In the table there are about 980,000 distinct CDR3 sequences, about 26% of which are singletons. The sequencing used PBMCs, mostly from graft donor cells, collected 360 days after TCRalphabeta/CD19-depleted stem cell transplant. The receptors stem from a boy younger than two who had a stem cell transplant for SCID, so the T cells may come from the graft donor.

This clonotype is a singleton in its sample. This chain joins TRBV15 and TRBJ2-3, with a possible D match to TRBD2 (5 bases). CDR1 LNHNV and CDR2 YYDKDF come from the germline V gene (reference sequence). The CDR3 sequence is 16 residues long. V was pared by 0 bases and J by 3 bases, with 13 bases between. The DNA of the CDR3 is TGTGCCACCAGCAGAGACGACGAGGGCCGGACAGATACGCAGTATTTT. This translates into CATSRDDEGRTDTQYF. The full variable domain, completed using reference TRBV15 and TRBJ2-3, is DAMVIQNPRYQVTQFGKPVTLSCSQTLNHNVMYWYQQKSSQAPKLLFHYYDKDFNNEADTPDNFQSRRPNTSFCFLDIRSPGLGDTAMYLCATSRDDEGRTDTQYFGPGTRLTVL.

In its sample, this clonotype was seen a few times. The chain has TRBV15 and TRBJ2-2; TRBD1 might be the D (5 bases). CDR3 length equals 15 residues. V was shortened by 5 bases and J by 7 bases, with 17 bases between the two germline ends. CDR1 is LNHNV, CDR2 YYDKDF, per germline (reference sequence). The CDR3 DNA reads TGTGCCACCAGCCCGATTGGGGCATTCATCGGGGAGCTGTTTTTT. It translates to CATSPIGAFIGELFF.